The 6 T cell receptor beta chains below all came from one sample that was sequenced in a study of shared clonotypes between healthy human individuals. Sequencing was performed with immunoSEQ multiplex PCR; in TCRdb, only in-frame clones are kept and a portion is missing. Among 450,000 to 550,000 clones listed, less than 85% were seen once. The specimen sequenced was PBMCs. The receptors were sampled from a woman aged 40 to 50 in good health. Some clones in this sample may be carry-over from other donors' samples.

J is TRBJ1-1 and V is TRBV6-5; D unresolved. The CDR3 loop spans 13 amino acids. CDR1 MNHEY and CDR2 SVGAGI come from the germline V gene. With 8 bases removed from V and 4 bases from J, the gap between germline ends came to 14 bases. The CDR3 sequence is CASSEGPGTEAFF. The CDR3 DNA sequence: TGTGCCAGCTCCGAAGGGCCGGGCACTGAAGCTTTCTTT.

This clone occurred many times. J is TRBJ2-3 and V is TRBV15; 9 nucleotides align to TRBD1. This CDR3 region has 16 residues. Looked up from germline, CDR1 is LNHNV and CDR2 is YYDKDF (reference sequence). J was trimmed by 0 bases and V by 3 bases; bases with no gene match: 4. The CDR3 bases are TGTGCCACCAGCAGGGGACAGGGTTTTAGCACAGATACGCAGTATTTT. This translates into CATSRGQGFSTDTQYF.

This clone has ten or more counts. The chain couples TRBV5-1 to TRBJ2-3, with D perhaps TRBD2 (6 bases). The CDR3 contains 14 residues. Trimming removed 4 bases at V and 0 bases at J, with 9 bases between. Germline V gene sequence: CDR1 SGHRS, CDR2 YFSETQ. This CDR3 reads CASSAGTSTDTQYF. CDR3 in DNA: TGCGCCAGCAGCGCGGGGACTAGCACAGATACGCAGTATTTT.

CDR3: CASSLRGSTEAFF. The DNA of the CDR3 is TGTGCCAGCAGTTTAAGGGGGAGCACTGAAGCTTTCTTT. The gene calls are TRBV27 and TRBJ1-1; D perhaps matches TRBD1 (6 bases). Germline V gene data show CDR1 as MNHEY and CDR2 as SMNVEV (reference sequence). The CDR3 is made up of 13 amino acids. V lost 2 bases and J lost 4, with 8 bases in between.

The chain is built from TRBV18 and TRBJ2-2; D is unclear. V lost 6 bases and J lost 1, with 9 bases in between. This CDR3 comprises 14 residues. Germline CDR1 reads KGHSH; CDR2 reads LQKENI. As DNA, the CDR3 is TGTGCCAGCTCGTTCCTGCAGAACACCGGGGAGCTGTTTTTT. Protein sequence: CASSFLQNTGELFF. The complete variable domain, with remaining parts taken from reference TRBV18 and TRBJ2-2, reads NAGVMQNPRHLVRRRGQEARLRCSPMKGHSHVYWYRQLPEEGLKFMVYLQKENIIDESGMPKERFSAEFPKEGPSILRIQQVVRGDSAAYFCASSFLQNTGELFFGEGSRLTVL.

As regards this clone: The same CDR3 can be traced to other DNA sequences in this sample. The V gene is TRBV7-3, the J gene TRBJ2-1; TRBD2 matches at 10 bases. The CDR3 runs 16 residues. V lost 2 bases and J lost 0; bases outside the gene matches: 1. Germline V gene lookup returns CDR1 SGHTA and CDR2 FQGTGA. The CDR3 bases are TGTGCCAGCAGCTTATCTAGCGGGAGCTCCTACAATGAGCAGTTCTTC. This sequence encodes CASSLSSGSSYNEQFF.